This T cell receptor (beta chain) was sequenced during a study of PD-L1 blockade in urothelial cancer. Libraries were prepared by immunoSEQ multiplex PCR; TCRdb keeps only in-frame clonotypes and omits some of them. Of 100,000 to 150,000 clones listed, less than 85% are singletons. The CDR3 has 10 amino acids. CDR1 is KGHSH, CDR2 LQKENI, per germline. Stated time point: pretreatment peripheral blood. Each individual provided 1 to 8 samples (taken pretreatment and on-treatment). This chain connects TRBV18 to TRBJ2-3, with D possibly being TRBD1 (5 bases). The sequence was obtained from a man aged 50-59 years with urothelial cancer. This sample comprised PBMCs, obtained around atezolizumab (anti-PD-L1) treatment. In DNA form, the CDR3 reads TGTACAGGCCGCACAGATACGCAGTATTTT. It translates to CTGRTDTQYF.